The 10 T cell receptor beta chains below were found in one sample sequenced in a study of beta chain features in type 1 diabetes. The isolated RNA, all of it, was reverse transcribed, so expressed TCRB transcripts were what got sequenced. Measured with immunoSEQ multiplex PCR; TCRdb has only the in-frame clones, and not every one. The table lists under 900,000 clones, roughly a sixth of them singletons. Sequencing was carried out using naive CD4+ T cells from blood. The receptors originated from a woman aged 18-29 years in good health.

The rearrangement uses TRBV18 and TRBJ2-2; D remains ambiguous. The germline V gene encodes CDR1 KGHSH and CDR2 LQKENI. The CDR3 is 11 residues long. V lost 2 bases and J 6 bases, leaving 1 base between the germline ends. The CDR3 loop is CASSPSGELFF. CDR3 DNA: TGTGCCAGCTCACCATCCGGGGAGCTGTTTTTT.

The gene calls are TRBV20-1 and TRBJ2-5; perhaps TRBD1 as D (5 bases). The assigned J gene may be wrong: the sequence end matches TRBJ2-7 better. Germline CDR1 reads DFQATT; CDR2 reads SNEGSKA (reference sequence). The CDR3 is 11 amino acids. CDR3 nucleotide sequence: TGCAGTGCTACTCAGGGTTACGAGCAGTACTTC. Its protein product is CSATQGYEQYF.

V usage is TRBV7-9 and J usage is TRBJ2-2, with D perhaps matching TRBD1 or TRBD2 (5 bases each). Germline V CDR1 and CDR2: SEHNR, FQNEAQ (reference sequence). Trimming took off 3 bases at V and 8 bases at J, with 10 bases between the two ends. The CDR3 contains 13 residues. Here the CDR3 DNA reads TGTGCCAGCAGCTTCGTCGGGGCAGGGGAGCTGTTTTTT. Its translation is CASSFVGAGELFF.

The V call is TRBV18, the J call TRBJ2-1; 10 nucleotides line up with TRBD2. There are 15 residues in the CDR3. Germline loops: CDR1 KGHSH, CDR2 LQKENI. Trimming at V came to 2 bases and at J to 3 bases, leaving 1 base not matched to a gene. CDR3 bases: TGTGCCAGCTCACCAACTAGCGGGAACTACAATGAGCAGTTCTTC. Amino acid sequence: CASSPTSGNYNEQFF.

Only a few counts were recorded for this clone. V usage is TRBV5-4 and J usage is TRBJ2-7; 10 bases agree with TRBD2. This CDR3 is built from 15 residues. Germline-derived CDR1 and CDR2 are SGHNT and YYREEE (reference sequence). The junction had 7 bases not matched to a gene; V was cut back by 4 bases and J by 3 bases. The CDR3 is CASSPSGSRVYEQYF. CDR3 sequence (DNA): TGTGCCAGCAGCCCTAGCGGGAGTCGGGTCTACGAGCAGTACTTC.

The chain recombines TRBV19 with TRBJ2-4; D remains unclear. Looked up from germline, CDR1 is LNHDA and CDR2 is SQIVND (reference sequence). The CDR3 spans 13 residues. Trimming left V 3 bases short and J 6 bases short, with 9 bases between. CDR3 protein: CASSILGVNIQYF. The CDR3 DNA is TGTGCCAGTAGTATCCTGGGCGTAAACATTCAGTACTTC. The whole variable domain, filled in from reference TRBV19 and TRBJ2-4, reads DGGITQSPKYLFRKEGQNVTLSCEQNLNHDAMYWYRQDPGQGLRLIYYSQIVNDFQKGDIAEGYSVSREKKESFPLTVTSAQKNPTAFYLCASSILGVNIQYFGAGTRLSVL.

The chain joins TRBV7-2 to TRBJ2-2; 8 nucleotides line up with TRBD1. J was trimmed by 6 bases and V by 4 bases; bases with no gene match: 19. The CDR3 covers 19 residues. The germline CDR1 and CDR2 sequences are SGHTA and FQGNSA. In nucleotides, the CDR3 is TGTGCCAGCAGCTACCGGGACAGGCGTAGGTCATGGGGTCCCGGGGAGCTGTTTTTT. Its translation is CASSYRDRRRSWGPGELFF.

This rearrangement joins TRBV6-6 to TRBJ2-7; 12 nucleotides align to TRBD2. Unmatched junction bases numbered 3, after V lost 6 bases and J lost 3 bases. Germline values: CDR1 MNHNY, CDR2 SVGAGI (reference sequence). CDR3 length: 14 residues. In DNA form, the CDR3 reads TGTGCCAGCAGCCGGACTAGCGGGGACTACGAGCAGTACTTC. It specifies CASSRTSGDYEQYF.

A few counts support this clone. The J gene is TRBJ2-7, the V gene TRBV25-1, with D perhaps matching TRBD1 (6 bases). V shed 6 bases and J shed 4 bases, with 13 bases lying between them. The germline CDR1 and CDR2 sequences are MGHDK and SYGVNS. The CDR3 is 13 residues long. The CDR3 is CASRDSALYEQYF. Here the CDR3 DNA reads TGTGCCAGCAGGGACAGCGCCTTATACGAGCAGTACTTC.

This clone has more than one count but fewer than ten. CDR3 nucleotides: TGCGCCAGCAGCCGGACGGACTACGAGCAGTACTTC. This gives the protein CASSRTDYEQYF. The V and J genes are TRBV5-1 and TRBJ2-7; no clear D. CDR1 is SGHRS, CDR2 YFSETQ, per germline. Trimming pared 4 bases from V and 3 bases from J, leaving 8 bases between. The CDR3 has 12 amino acids.